A selection of T cell receptor beta chains follows, all from one sample in a study of control samples from healthy donors and cancer patients. Method: immunoSEQ multiplex PCR; TCRdb's copy keeps in-frame clones and lacks some. The data hold roughly 170,000 clones, with 90% to 95% observed a single time. The sequencing input was blood. These receptors all stem from a woman aged 18 to 35 in good health. The CDR3 runs from the conserved cysteine through the conserved F or W. A D gene is named only where the DNA matches it firmly. Rows may omit the clone size; those that give it use once, few, many or a size class.

J gene	V gene	clone size	D gene	CDR3 DNA	CDR3 protein
TRBJ2-1	TRBV7-9	.	.	TGTGCCAGCAGCTTATGGACGGGTTTAGGCTACAATGAGCAGTTCTTC	CASSLWTGLGYNEQFF
TRBJ2-7	TRBV11-2	.	.	TGTGCCAGCAGCTTAGGACTTCGAATCGCCGCGAGGCAGTACTTC	CASSLGLRIAARQYF
TRBJ2-5	TRBV4-2	.	TRBD2	TGTGCCAGCAGCCAACCCGGGGGGGAAGAGACCCAGTACTTC	CASSQPGGEETQYF
TRBJ1-4	TRBV6-2/TRBV6-3	once	TRBD1	TGTGCCAGCAGCTCCGGGACAGGGATTGAAAAACTGTTTTTT	CASSSGTGIEKLFF
TRBJ2-7	TRBV11-2	.	.	TGTGCCAGCAGCTTAGTGCGAATCCCGGCGGAAGAGCAGTACTTC	CASSLVRIPAEEQYF
TRBJ2-2	TRBV5-6	.	TRBD1	TGTGCCAGCAGACTGCCCGGGACAGGGGAGGCCGGGGAGCTGTTTTTT	CASRLPGTGEAGELFF
TRBJ1-4	TRBV7-2	.	.	TGTGCCAGCAGCTTCCTCAATGAAAAACTGTTTTTT	CASSFLNEKLFF
TRBJ2-7	TRBV7-3	once	.	TGTGCCAGCAGCTTAACCCTTGTCTCCGAGCAGTACTTC	CASSLTLVSEQYF
TRBJ1-5	TRBV5-5	.	.	TGTGCCAGCAGCCAGTTCCTTTTACGAGGGCCCAATCAGCCCCAGCATTTT	CASSQFLLRGPNQPQHF
TRBJ1-5	TRBV4-2	.	.	TGTGCCAGCAGCCAAGTAGGGGTGGGAAATCAGCCCCAGCATTTT	CASSQVGVGNQPQHF
TRBJ1-2	TRBV11-2	.	.	TGTGCCAGCAGCTTAGAATATGGCGGATATGGCTACACCTTC	CASSLEYGGYGYTF
TRBJ2-7	TRBV24-1	.	TRBD2	TGTGCCACCAGTGTTGGTGGGAGGGCCATCGACGAGCAGTACTTC	CATSVGGRAIDEQYF
TRBJ1-2	TRBV28	few	.	TGTGCCAGCAACTTCTTAGGGGCGCGCGGCTATGGCTACACCTTC	CASNFLGARGYGYTF
TRBJ2-1	TRBV5-4	.	TRBD2	TGTGCCAGCAGTTCTAGCGGGGGAGGCAATGAGCAGTTCTTC	CASSSSGGGNEQFF
TRBJ1-5	TRBV6-4	.	.	TGTGCCAGCAGTGCAGAGGTAAATCAGCCCCAGCATTTT	CASSAEVNQPQHF
TRBJ1-2	TRBV27	.	TRBD1	TGTGCCAGCGGCCCTTGGACAGGGGGCCGGGGCTATGGCTACACCTTC	CASGPWTGGRGYGYTF
TRBJ1-2	TRBV12-3/TRBV12-4	few	.	TGTGCCAGCACGGCCGGCCCTAACTATGGCTACACCTTC	CASTAGPNYGYTF
TRBJ1-2	TRBV6-6	.	TRBD1	TGTGCCAGCAGGAGACAGGGGGCCCCGCGCTATGGCTACACCTTC	CASRRQGAPRYGYTF
TRBJ1-5	TRBV25-1	.	TRBD1	TGTGCCAGCAGTGAATTTTCCAGGGGGCAGCCCCAGCATTTT	CASSEFSRGQPQHF
TRBJ1-3	TRBV7-2	once	.	TGTGCCAGCAGCCAGTGGGGGGGAACAGAAGACACCATATATTTT	CASSQWGGTEDTIYF
TRBJ2-2	TRBV6-5	.	.	TGTGCCTCCCTTGGGGCCGCCGGGGAGCTGTTTTTT	CASLGAAGELFF
TRBJ1-2	TRBV6-5	once	.	TGTGCCAGCAGTCCTCACAGGGAGTATGGCTACACCTTC	CASSPHREYGYTF
TRBJ2-3	TRBV7-6	.	TRBD1	TGTGCCAGCAGCATCAACAGGGGGGCCAGCACAGATACGCAGTATTTT	CASSINRGASTDTQYF
TRBJ1-5	TRBV5-6	.	TRBD1	TGTGCCAGCAGCTTGCGGACAGGGACCCTCAATCAGCCCCAGCATTTT	CASSLRTGTLNQPQHF
TRBJ1-1	TRBV6-5	.	.	TGTGCCAGCAGTTACTCGACGGGGTTTGAAGCTTTCTTT	CASSYSTGFEAFF
TRBJ1-5	TRBV7-2	.	TRBD1	TGTGCCAGCAGCTTAGAGACAGGGATCAATCAGCCTCAGCATTTT	CASSLETGINQPQHF
TRBJ2-7	TRBV7-9	.	TRBD1	TGTGCCAGCAGACCAGACAGGGACATAATGGGCGAGCAGTACTTC	CASRPDRDIMGEQYF
TRBJ1-5	TRBV4-2	.	.	TGTGCCAGCAGCCAGGGGCCCCCGAATAGCAATCAGCCCCAGCATTTT	CASSQGPPNSNQPQHF
TRBJ1-4	TRBV5-1	.	TRBD1	TGCGCCAGCAGCTTGGAAGGGACAGGGTCTAATGAAAAACTGTTTTTT	CASSLEGTGSNEKLFF
TRBJ1-2	TRBV6-5	.	TRBD1	TGTGCCAGCAGTTACGACAGGGGGGATGGCTACACCTTC	CASSYDRGDGYTF
TRBJ1-5	TRBV6-4	.	.	TGTGCCAGCAGTGAGGGCGGGGAGAGCAATCAGCCCCAGCATTTT	CASSEGGESNQPQHF
TRBJ1-1	TRBV25-1	.	.	TGTGCCAGCAGTGGCTGGGGGGGAGAACCGGGGTCTGAAGCTTTCTTT	CASSGWGGEPGSEAFF
TRBJ1-2	TRBV6-5	.	.	TGTGCCAGCAGACGGACGGGCCCCGGGCCGGGCTACACCTTC	CASRRTGPGPGYTF
TRBJ1-2	TRBV5-6	once	.	TGTGCCAGCAGCTCGCCGAGACCCTTAGGGGCGAGTATCTATGGCTACACCTTC	CASSSPRPLGASIYGYTF
TRBJ2-3	TRBV15	.	.	TGTGCCACCAGCAGAGATGGACAACCCACAGATACGCAGTATTTT	CATSRDGQPTDTQYF
TRBJ1-4	TRBV10-3	.	TRBD1	TGTGCCATCAGTGGGACAGGGAGGAGATCTGCAACTAATGAAAAACTGTTTTTT	CAISGTGRRSATNEKLFF
TRBJ1-6	TRBV12-5	.	.	TGTGCTAGTGGTCAAGGGACGGGTGTGTCACCCCTCCACTTT	CASGQGTGVSPLHF
TRBJ1-2	TRBV5-1	.	.	TGCGCCAGCAGCATGGAGGGCGGCTATGGCTACACCTTC	CASSMEGGYGYTF
TRBJ2-3	TRBV7-9	.	.	TGTGCCAGCAGCTCGACCGCAGATACGCAGTATTTT	CASSSTADTQYF
TRBJ1-5	TRBV19	.	.	TGTGCCAGTAGTCGGTACAGGGCCCTTTCAAATTACAATCAGCCCCAGCATTTT	CASSRYRALSNYNQPQHF
TRBJ1-1	TRBV10-3	.	.	TGTGCCATCAGTGAGTCAAGAGGGATCAACACTGAAGCTTTCTTT	CAISESRGINTEAFF
TRBJ1-1	TRBV5-1	.	.	TGCGCCAGCAGTCTTCCGGGAGGAACCTTGAACACTGAAGCTTTCTTT	CASSLPGGTLNTEAFF
TRBJ1-2	TRBV25-1	.	.	TGTGCCAGCAGTGAATATCTGATTGGGGAAGGGTATGGCTACACCTTC	CASSEYLIGEGYGYTF
TRBJ2-3	TRBV6-6	.	TRBD2	TGTGCCAGCAGACTAGCGGGAGACGCGGCTGGTCGGTATTTT	CASRLAGDAAGRYF
TRBJ1-6	TRBV6-5	.	.	TGTGCCAGCAGTTACTCGGGGGGTTATAATTCACCCCTCCACTTT	CASSYSGGYNSPLHF
TRBJ2-2	TRBV19	.	TRBD1	TGTGCCAGTACCTTGACAGGGCGTGCCGGGGAGCTGTTTTTT	CASTLTGRAGELFF
TRBJ2-5	TRBV5-1	once	.	TGCGCCAGCAGCTTGTGGTCAGCTGAAGAGACCCAGTACTTC	CASSLWSAEETQYF
TRBJ1-2	TRBV18	.	.	TGTGCCAGCTCACCCCCCGGGGGACAACGCTATGGCTACACCTTC	CASSPPGGQRYGYTF